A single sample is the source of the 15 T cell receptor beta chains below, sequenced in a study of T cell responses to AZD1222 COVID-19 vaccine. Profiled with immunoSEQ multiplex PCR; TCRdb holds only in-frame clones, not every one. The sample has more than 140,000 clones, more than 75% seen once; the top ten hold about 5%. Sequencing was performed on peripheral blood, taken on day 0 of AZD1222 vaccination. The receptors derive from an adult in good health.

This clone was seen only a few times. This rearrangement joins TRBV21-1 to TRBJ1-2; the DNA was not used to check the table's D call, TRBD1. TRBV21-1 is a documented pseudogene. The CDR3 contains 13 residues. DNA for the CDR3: TGTGCCAGCAGCAAAGACAGGACCTATGGCTACACCTTC. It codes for CASSKDRTYGYTF.

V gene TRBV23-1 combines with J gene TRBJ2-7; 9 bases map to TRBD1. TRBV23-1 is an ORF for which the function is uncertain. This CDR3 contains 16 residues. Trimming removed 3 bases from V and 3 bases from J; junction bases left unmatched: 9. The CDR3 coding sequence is TGCGCCAGCAGTCATTGGGACAGGGAAATTGACTACGAGCAGTACTTC. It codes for CASSHWDREIDYEQYF.

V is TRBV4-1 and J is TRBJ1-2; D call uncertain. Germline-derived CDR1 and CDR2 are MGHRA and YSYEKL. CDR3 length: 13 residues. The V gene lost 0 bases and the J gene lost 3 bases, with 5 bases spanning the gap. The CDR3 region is CASSQDGDYGYTF. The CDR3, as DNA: TGCGCCAGCAGCCAAGATGGGGACTATGGCTACACCTTC.

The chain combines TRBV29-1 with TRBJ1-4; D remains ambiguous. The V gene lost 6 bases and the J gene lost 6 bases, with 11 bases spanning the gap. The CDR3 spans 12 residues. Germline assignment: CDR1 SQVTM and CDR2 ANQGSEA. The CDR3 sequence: CSVRYDDEKLFF. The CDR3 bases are TGCAGCGTCCGTTATGATGATGAAAAACTGTTTTTT.

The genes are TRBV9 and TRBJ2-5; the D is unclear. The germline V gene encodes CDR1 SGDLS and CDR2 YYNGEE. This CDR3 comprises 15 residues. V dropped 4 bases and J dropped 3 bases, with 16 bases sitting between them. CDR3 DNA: TGTGCCAGCAGCACCCACCTATCCCGAGAAGAGACCCAGTACTTC. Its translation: CASSTHLSREETQYF.

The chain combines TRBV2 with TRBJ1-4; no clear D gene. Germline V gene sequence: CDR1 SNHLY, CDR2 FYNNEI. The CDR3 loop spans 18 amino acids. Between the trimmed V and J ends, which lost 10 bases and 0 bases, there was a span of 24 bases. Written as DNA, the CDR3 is TGTGCCACCACGGAAACCGCACAGCTCCTCTCAACTAATGAAAAACTGTTTTTT. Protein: CATTETAQLLSTNEKLFF.

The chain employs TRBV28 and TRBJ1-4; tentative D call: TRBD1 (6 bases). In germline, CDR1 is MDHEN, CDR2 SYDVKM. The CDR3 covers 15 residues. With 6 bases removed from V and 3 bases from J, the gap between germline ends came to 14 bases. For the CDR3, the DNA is TGTGCCAGCAGGCCGACGGACAGCTCTAATGAAAAACTGTTTTTT. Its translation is CASRPTDSSNEKLFF.

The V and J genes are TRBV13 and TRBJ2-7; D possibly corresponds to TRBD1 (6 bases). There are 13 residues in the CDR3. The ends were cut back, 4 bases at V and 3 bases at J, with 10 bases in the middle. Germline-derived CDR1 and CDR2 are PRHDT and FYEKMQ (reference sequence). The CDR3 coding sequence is TGTGCCAGCAGCTCGGGACATTACTACGAGCAGTACTTC. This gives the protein CASSSGHYYEQYF.

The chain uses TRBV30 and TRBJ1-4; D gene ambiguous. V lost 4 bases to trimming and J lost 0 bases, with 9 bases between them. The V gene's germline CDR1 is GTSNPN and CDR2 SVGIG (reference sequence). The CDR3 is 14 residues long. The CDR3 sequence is CAWKEPATNEKLFF. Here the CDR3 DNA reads TGTGCCTGGAAAGAACCAGCAACTAATGAAAAACTGTTTTTT.

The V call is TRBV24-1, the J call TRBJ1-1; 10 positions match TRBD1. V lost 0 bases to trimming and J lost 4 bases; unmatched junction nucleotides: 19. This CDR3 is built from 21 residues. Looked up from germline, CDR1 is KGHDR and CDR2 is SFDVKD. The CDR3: CATSDLGVRFWTGGEGTEAFF. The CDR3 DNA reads TGTGCCACCAGTGATTTGGGGGTTAGGTTTTGGACAGGGGGAGAAGGCACTGAAGCTTTCTTT.

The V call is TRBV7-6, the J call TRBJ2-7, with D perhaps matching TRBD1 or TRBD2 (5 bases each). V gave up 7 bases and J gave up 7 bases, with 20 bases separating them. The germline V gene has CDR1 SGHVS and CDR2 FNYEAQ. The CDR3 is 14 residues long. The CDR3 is CASTPTGLLGEQYF. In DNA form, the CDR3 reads TGTGCCAGCACCCCGACGGGGCTCTTGGGAGAGCAGTACTTC.

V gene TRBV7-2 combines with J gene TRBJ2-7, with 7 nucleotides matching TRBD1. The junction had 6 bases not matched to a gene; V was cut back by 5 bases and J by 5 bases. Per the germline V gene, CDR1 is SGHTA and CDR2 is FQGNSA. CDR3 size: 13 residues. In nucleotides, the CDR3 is TGTGCCAGCAGCCGGGACAGACTTCACGAGCAGTACTTC. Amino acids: CASSRDRLHEQYF.

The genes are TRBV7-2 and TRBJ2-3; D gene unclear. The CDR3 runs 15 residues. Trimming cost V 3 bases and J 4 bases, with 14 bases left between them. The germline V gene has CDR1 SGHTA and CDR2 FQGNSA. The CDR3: CASSLLSTLADTQYF. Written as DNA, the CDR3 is TGTGCCAGCAGCTTGTTATCGACACTTGCAGATACGCAGTATTTT.

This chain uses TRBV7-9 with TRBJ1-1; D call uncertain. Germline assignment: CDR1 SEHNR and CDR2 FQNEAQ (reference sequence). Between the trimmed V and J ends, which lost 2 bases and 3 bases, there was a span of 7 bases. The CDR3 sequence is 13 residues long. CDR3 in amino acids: CASSLIKDTEAFF. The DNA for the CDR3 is TGTGCCAGCAGCTTAATAAAGGACACTGAAGCTTTCTTT.

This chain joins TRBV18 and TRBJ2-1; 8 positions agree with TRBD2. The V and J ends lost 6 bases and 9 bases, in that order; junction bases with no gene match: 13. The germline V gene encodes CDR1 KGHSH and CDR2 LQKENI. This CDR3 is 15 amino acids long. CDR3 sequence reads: CASSPRLAGSTEQFF. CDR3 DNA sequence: TGTGCCAGCTCGCCTAGGTTAGCGGGATCTACTGAGCAGTTCTTC. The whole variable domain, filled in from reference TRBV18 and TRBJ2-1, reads NAGVMQNPRHLVRRRGQEARLRCSPMKGHSHVYWYRQLPEEGLKFMVYLQKENIIDESGMPKERFSAEFPKEGPSILRIQQVVRGDSAAYFCASSPRLAGSTEQFFGPGTRLTVL.